This T cell receptor (beta chain) is drawn from a study of shared clonotypes between healthy human individuals. On the study more broadly: Per-donor plates numbered three CD4 naive, three CD4 memory, two CD8 naive and one CD8 memory.

Clones were sequenced by immunoSEQ multiplex PCR, and TCRdb holds only the in-frame ones, with some missing. The table has about 710,000 clones, around 77% seen once; the top ten hold over 1.5%. CDR1 and CDR2 (germline): SQVTM, ANQGSEA. The CDR3 is made up of 12 amino acids. V shed 3 bases and J shed 3 bases, with 7 bases lying between them. Sequencing was done on a sample of memory CD4+ T cells sorted from blood. Noted subset: CD45RA-negative fraction. This rearrangement joins TRBV29-1 to TRBJ2-3; D is unresolved. This receptor was obtained from a woman aged 25 to 45 in good health. CDR3 bases: TGCAGCGTTGATGAAGCGACAGATACGCAGTATTTT. This encodes CSVDEATDTQYF.